The rows below give T cell receptor beta chains drawn from one sample of a study of T-cell reconstitution after alpha-beta-depleted transplantation in children. TCRdb used MiXCR to reprocess the PCR reads, holding one entry per CDR3 protein. The repertoire holds over 400,000 distinct CDR3 sequences, with 43% as singletons. The material sequenced was PBMCs, taken before TCRalphabeta/CD19-depleted stem cell transplant. These receptors originate from a girl aged 2-10 years with aplastic anemia, due to receive a stem cell transplant. The conserved cysteine and the conserved F or W are not part of the CDR3 here. Size values are once, few and many counts, or a class for expanded clones, and some rows have none.

abundance	j_gene	v_gene	CDR3aa
.	TRBJ2-1	TRBV28	ASSFRGLSYNEQF
.	TRBJ1-4	TRBV5-1	ASSLVGQGDEKLF
.	TRBJ2-7	TRBV29-1	SVEDLPKGDSYEQY
.	TRBJ2-1	TRBV6-5	ASSYDRGSPNEQF
few	TRBJ1-1	TRBV7-9	ASSRAGGNTEAF
many	TRBJ2-1	TRBV10-2	ASSELYNEQF
.	TRBJ2-7	TRBV10-3	AISKVGTPFEQY
.	TRBJ2-2	TRBV11-1	ASSLAPTGSGELF
.	TRBJ2-7	TRBV3-1	ASSQDILIPYEQY
.	TRBJ1-1	TRBV20-1	SAREGASHTEAF
once	TRBJ2-1	TRBV7-2	ASSLEVGRSNEQF
.	TRBJ2-5	TRBV7-6	ASSSMRTQETQY
many	TRBJ2-1	TRBV5-1	ASSLEGAGGLNEQF
.	TRBJ2-1	TRBV19	ASSRLGQVYNEQF
many	TRBJ2-7	TRBV29-1	SVEWDRRPYEQY
many	TRBJ2-1	TRBV7-6	ASSFSSGRLNEQF
many	TRBJ1-1	TRBV7-9	ASSLGRGRTEAF
once	TRBJ2-3	TRBV28	ASSPETDSYTQY
.	TRBJ2-7	TRBV28	ASSQTGREQY
many	TRBJ2-1	TRBV20-1	SARVPDYNEQF
.	TRBJ2-7	TRBV28	ASRVGGTGTGEYEQY
.	TRBJ1-2	TRBV11-2	ASSLRDSNYGYT